This T cell receptor beta chain emerged from a study of molecular identifiers for immune sequencing clone quantification. This clonotype has at least ten counts. Its specificity is unknown. This CDR3 region has 15 residues. CDR1 and CDR2 (germline): MNHEY, SVGAGI. After removal of 5 bases from V and 4 bases from J, the junction contained 8 bases not matched to a gene. Preparation methods for the bulk TCR libraries were those previously described, with listed TCR primers. TCRdb passed the PCR reads through MiXCR, listing each CDR3 protein once. The sample comprises about 640,000 distinct CDR3 sequences, 20% of which are singletons, and roughly 0.83% rests with the top ten. Study results and caveats: One cell's worth of spiked Jurkat TCR RNA was reportedly detectable among approximately 980,000 naive cells. Underestimation of highly expanded clone sizes could arise where identical TCR molecules share a barcode. Clonotypes surpassing 20 RNA copies contained over 98% of effector molecules, versus under 1% in naive cells.

The chain uses TRBV6-5 and TRBJ2-7, with 10 bases lining up with TRBD2. The TCR sequence derives from a human donor in good health. Some libraries in this study had Jurkat cell RNA spiked in. The sequencing input was naive CD8+ T cells from blood, with Jurkat cell RNA spiked in. The subset denotes: FACS-sorted CD8+CD4-CCR7+CD45RA+ naive T cells. The CDR3 here is CASSTRASGSYEQYF. Written as DNA, the CDR3 is TGTGCCAGCAGTACTCGCGCTAGCGGGAGTTACGAGCAGTACTTC.